This paragraph reports one T cell receptor (beta chain). Its antigen is unknown. A much larger clone differs from this one at a single base, so this may be a read error. The conserved phenylalanine or tryptophan normally closing the CDR3 is absent here, so this likely arose from a read error. This entry is derived from a study of tumor-infiltrating lymphocytes in primary liver carcinoma. Whole-study context: By surgical resection, the patients were treated for their primary liver carcinoma. Measuring roughly 4 to 11 cm across, the tumors were staged as T1-T3 N0M0.

A primer matching the constant region was used to make TCR beta cDNA from 500 ng of total RNA. Employing slightly modified ARM-PCR, three nested multiplex PCR rounds were run, and these gave rise to the TCR beta libraries. The first two PCR rounds used TRBV1-TRBV30 primers with a Cbeta primer, roughly 10 cycles each. TCRdb processed the multiplex PCR reads anew with MiXCR; each CDR3 protein has one entry. The table includes approximately 330,000 distinct CDR3 sequences, about 61% detected once. Out of unsorted whole blood came the blood RNA, and germline DNA was extracted as well. Patients had chronic HBV infection and were treatment-naive. From germline, CDR1 is MGHRA and CDR2 YSYEKL. This CDR3 has 18 amino acids. The trim removed 0 bases at V and 1 base at J, leaving 7 bases unmatched. The study's findings and limits: Against blood, tumors held a significantly higher top-250-clone fraction (p = 0.039).

The chain links TRBV4-1 to TRBJ2-5, with 11 bases matching TRBD2. This clonotype was sampled from a middle-aged man with primary liver carcinoma and hepatitis B virus infection. Sequences were obtained from peripheral blood. CDR3 nucleotides: TGCGCCAGCAGCCAAGATCTGTACGGACTAGCGGGCCAAGAGACCCAGTACCTC. Protein: CASSQDLYGLAGQETQYL.